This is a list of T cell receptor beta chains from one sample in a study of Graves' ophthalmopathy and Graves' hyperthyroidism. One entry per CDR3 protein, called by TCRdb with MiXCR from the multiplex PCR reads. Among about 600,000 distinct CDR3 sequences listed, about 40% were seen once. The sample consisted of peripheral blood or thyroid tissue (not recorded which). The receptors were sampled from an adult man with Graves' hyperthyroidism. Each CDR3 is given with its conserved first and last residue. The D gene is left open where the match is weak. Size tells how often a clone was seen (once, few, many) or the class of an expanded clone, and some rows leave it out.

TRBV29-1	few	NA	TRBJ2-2	CSALGGGLNTGELFF	TGCAGCGCTCTTGGAGGGGGGCTTAACACCGGGGAGCTGTTTTTT
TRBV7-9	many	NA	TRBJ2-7	CASSLEFGPQPYEQYF	TGTGCCAGCAGCTTAGAGTTCGGACCTCAACCCTACGAGCAGTACTTC
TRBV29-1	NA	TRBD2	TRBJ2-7	CSGGLASYEQYF	TGCAGCGGAGGACTAGCGAGCTACGAGCAGTACTTC
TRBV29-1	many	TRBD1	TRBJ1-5	CSAQTGGADQPQHF	TGCAGCGCCCAAACAGGGGGTGCAGATCAGCCCCAGCATTTT
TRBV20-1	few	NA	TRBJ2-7	CSLNDNYEQYF	TGCAGTCTAAACGACAACTACGAGCAGTACTTC
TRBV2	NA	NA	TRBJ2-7	CASSAAENSYEQYF	TGTGCCAGCAGTGCAGCAGAAAACTCCTACGAGCAGTACTTC
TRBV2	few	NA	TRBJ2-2	CASSLRNSGELFF	TGTGCCAGCAGCCTCCGAAACTCCGGGGAGCTGTTTTTT
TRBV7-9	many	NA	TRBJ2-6	CASSHWSGANVLTF	TGTGCCAGCAGCCACTGGTCTGGGGCCAACGTCCTGACTTTC
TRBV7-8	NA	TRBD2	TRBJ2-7	CASSQWGDYSYEQYF	TGTGCCAGCAGCCAGTGGGGGGACTACTCCTACGAGCAGTACTTC
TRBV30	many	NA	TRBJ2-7	CAWTTSYEQYF	TGTGCCTGGACTACCTCCTACGAGCAGTACTTC
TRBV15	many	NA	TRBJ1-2	CATSREDRNYGYTF	TGTGCCACCAGCAGAGAGGACAGAAACTATGGCTACACCTTC
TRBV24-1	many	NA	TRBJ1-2	CATSDTGTDYGYTF	TGTGCCACCAGTGATACCGGGACGGATTATGGCTACACCTTC
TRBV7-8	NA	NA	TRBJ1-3	CASSLSGETGNTIYF	TGTGCCAGCAGCTTATCCGGGGAGACTGGAAACACCATATATTTT
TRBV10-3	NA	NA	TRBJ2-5	CAIRPGPAETQYF	TGTGCCATCAGACCGGGACCGGCGGAGACCCAGTACTTC
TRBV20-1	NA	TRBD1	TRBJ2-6	CSARGGTGENVLTF	TGCAGTGCTAGAGGCGGGACAGGGGAAAACGTCCTGACTTTC
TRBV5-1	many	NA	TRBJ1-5	CASSLKPRDISNQPQHF	TGCGCCAGCAGCCTTAAACCCAGAGATATTAGCAATCAGCCCCAGCATTTT
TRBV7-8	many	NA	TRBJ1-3	CASSLSGAAGNTIYF	TGTGCCAGCAGCTTATCCGGGGCTGCTGGAAACACCATATATTTT
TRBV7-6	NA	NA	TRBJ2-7	CASSADIGQGLAGEQYF	TGTGCCAGCAGCGCCGATATAGGACAGGGCCTAGCGGGGGAGCAGTACTTC
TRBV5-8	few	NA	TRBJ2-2	CASSLRGRAEGSTGELFF	TGTGCCAGCAGCTTGCGGGGAAGGGCGGAGGGGAGCACCGGGGAGCTGTTTTTT
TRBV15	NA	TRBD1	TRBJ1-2	CATSTGQGPYGYTF	TGTGCCACCAGCACGGGACAGGGGCCTTATGGCTACACCTTC
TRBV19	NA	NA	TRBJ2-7	CASSAVRRAGIDEQYF	TGTGCCAGTAGTGCCGTAAGGAGGGCCGGGATCGACGAGCAGTACTTC
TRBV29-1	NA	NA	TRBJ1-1	CSVGGSSAFF	TGCAGCGTGGGGGGGTCCTCGGCTTTCTTT
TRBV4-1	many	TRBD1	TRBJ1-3	CASSWTGKGNTIYF	TGCGCCAGCAGCTGGACAGGGAAAGGAAACACCATATATTTT
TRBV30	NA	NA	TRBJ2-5	CAVRGGKETQYF	TGTGCTGTCCGCGGCGGAAAAGAGACCCAGTACTTC
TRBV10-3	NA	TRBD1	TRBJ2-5	CASSRQGTDRETQYF	TGTGCCAGCAGCCGACAGGGGACAGACCGAGAGACCCAGTACTTC
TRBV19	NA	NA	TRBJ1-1	CASSLGGPNTEAFF	TGTGCCAGCTCGTTGGGTGGCCCGAACACTGAAGCTTTCTTT
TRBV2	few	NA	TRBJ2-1	CASSGARHEQFF	TGTGCCAGCAGTGGGGCCAGGCATGAGCAGTTCTTC
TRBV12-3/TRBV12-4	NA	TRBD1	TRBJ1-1	CASSLQGMPEAFF	TGTGCCAGCAGCCTACAGGGGATGCCTGAAGCTTTCTTT
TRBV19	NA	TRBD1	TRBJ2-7	CASSKRTPGQGLLTSYEQYF	TGTGCCAGTAGTAAGAGGACCCCGGGACAGGGACTTCTGACCTCCTACGAGCAGTACTTC
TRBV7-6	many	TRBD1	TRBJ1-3	CASSQDREGSGNTIYF	TGTGCCAGCAGCCAGGACAGGGAAGGCTCTGGAAACACCATATATTTT
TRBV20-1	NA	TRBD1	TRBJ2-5	CSAYDRGNQPQYF	TGCAGTGCCTATGACAGGGGCAATCAGCCCCAGTACTTC
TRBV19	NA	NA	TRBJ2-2	CASSSRTGRPSGELFF	TGTGCCAGTAGCTCTAGGACCGGACGCCCGTCCGGGGAGCTGTTTTTT
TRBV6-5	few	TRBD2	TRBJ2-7	CASSYGTSGFYEQYF	TGTGCCAGCAGTTACGGGACTAGCGGTTTTTACGAGCAGTACTTC
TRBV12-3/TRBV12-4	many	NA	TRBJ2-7	CASSLGSSYEQYF	TGTGCCAGCAGTCTCGGAAGCTCCTACGAGCAGTACTTC
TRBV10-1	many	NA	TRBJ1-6	CASSEWPALRASNSPLHF	TGCGCCAGCAGTGAGTGGCCCGCCCTCAGGGCGTCCAATTCACCCCTCCACTTT
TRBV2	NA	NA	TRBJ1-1	CASSLNREVSFF	TGTGCCAGCAGTCTGAACAGGGAGGTCTCTTTCTTT
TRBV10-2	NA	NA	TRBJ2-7	CASSESKAGEGYEQYF	TGCGCCAGCAGTGAGTCGAAGGCAGGGGAAGGCTACGAGCAGTACTTC
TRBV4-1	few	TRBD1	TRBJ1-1	CASSQVPRGGADTEAFF	TGCGCCAGCAGCCAAGTGCCCAGGGGGGGTGCGGACACTGAAGCTTTCTTT
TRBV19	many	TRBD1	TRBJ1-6	CASSTKRTGGVSPLHF	TGTGCCAGTAGTACAAAACGGACAGGGGGCGTTTCACCCCTCCACTTT
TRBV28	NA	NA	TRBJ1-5	CASSHREGNQPQHF	TGTGCCAGCAGTCACAGGGAAGGGAATCAGCCCCAGCATTTT
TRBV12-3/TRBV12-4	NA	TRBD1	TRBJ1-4	CASNHGQGSNEKLFF	TGTGCCAGCAATCACGGACAGGGATCTAATGAAAAACTGTTTTTT
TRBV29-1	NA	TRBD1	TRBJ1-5	CSQEATGDQPQHF	TGCAGCCAAGAGGCGACAGGGGATCAGCCCCAGCATTTT
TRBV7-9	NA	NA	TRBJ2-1	CASSSHDLQGDERFF	TGTGCCAGCAGCTCGCACGACCTACAGGGCGATGAGCGGTTCTTC
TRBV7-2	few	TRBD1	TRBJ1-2	CASSQRGPDYGYTF	TGTGCCAGCAGCCAGAGGGGGCCGGACTATGGCTACACCTTC
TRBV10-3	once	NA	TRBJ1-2	CAMMLQGHGYTF	TGTGCCATGATGCTTCAGGGCCATGGCTACACCTTC
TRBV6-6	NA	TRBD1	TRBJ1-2	CASSYSTGGWYGYTF	TGTGCCAGCAGTTACTCGACAGGGGGCTGGTATGGCTACACCTTC
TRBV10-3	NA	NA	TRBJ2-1	CAISEPTGPQFF	TGTGCCATCAGTGAGCCGACCGGGCCGCAGTTCTTC
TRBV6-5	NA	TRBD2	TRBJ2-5	CASSEVAGGLGTQYF	TGTGCCAGCAGTGAAGTAGCGGGGGGTTTAGGGACCCAGTACTTC
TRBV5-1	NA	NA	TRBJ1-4	CASSYGPNYEKLFF	TGCGCCAGCAGCTATGGACCGAACTATGAAAAACTGTTTTTT
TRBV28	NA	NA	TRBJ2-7	CASSLTHPGATYEQYF	TGTGCCAGCAGTCTAACCCATCCCGGGGCCACCTACGAGCAGTACTTC
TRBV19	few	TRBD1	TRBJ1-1	CASSMEGTGLAEAFF	TGTGCCAGTAGTATGGAGGGGACAGGGTTGGCTGAAGCTTTCTTT
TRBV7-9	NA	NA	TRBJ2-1	CASSLGAREQFF	TGTGCCAGCAGCTTAGGAGCGCGCGAGCAGTTCTTC
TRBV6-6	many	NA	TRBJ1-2	CASSTRGANYGYTF	TGTGCCAGCAGCACCAGAGGAGCTAACTATGGCTACACCTTC
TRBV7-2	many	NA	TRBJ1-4	CASSLGTTGNEKLFF	TGTGCCAGCAGCCTAGGGACAACCGGTAATGAAAAACTGTTTTTT
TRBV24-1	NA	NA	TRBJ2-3	CATSLTPRDFTSTDTQYF	TGTGCCACCAGTCTCACGCCCCGGGACTTTACTAGCACAGATACGCAGTATTTT
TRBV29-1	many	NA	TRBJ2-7	CSVEGTAYEQYF	TGCAGCGTTGAAGGGACCGCCTACGAGCAGTACTTC
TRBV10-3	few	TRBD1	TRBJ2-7	CAIARGGQGAYNEQYF	TGTGCCATCGCGAGGGGGGGACAGGGGGCCTACAATGAGCAGTACTTC
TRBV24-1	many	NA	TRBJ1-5	CATSGSGNQPQHF	TGTGCCACCAGTGGTAGTGGCAATCAGCCCCAGCATTTT
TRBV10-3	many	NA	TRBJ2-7	CAISESLAGEQYF	TGTGCCATCAGTGAGTCACTCGCGGGCGAGCAGTACTTC
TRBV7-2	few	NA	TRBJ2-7	CASSLAFLRMDVYEQYF	TGTGCCAGCAGCTTAGCCTTCTTGCGAATGGACGTCTACGAGCAGTACTTC